The sequence of this TCR beta chain was determined in a study of molecular identifiers for immune sequencing clone quantification. Germline CDR1 is SEHNR and CDR2 is FQNEAQ (reference sequence). The length of the CDR3 is 13 residues. Unmatched junction bases numbered 2, after V lost 5 bases and J lost 1 base. MiXCR, applied by TCRdb to the PCR reads, yields one record per CDR3 protein. The sample holds some 680,000 distinct CDR3 sequences, roughly 23% seen once. Sequencing was performed on naive CD8+ T cells from blood, with Jurkat cell RNA spiked in. The sample's subset: FACS-sorted CD8+CD4-CCR7+CD45RA+ naive T cells. This receptor was identified in a human donor in good health. Some libraries in this study had Jurkat cell RNA spiked in. The chain couples TRBV7-9 to TRBJ2-7, with TRBD1 matching over 7 bases. The CDR3 DNA reads TGTGCCAGCAGCCGACAGGGATCCTACGAGCAGTACTTC. The encoded protein is CASSRQGSYEQYF.